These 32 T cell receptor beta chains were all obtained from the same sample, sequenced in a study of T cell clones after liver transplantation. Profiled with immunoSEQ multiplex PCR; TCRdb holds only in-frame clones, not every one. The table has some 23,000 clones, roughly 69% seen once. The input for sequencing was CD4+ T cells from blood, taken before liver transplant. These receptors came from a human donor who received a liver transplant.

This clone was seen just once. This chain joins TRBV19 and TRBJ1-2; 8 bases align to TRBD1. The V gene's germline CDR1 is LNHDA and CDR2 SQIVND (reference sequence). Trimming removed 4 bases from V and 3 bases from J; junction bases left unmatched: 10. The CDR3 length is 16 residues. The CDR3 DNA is TGTGCCAGTAGTAGGAGATCGGACAGGGACCACTATGGCTACACCTTC. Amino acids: CASSRRSDRDHYGYTF.

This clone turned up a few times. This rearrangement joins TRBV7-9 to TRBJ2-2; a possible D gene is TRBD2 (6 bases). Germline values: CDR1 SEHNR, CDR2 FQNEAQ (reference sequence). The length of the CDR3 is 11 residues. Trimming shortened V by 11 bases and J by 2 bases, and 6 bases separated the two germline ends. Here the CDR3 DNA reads TGTGCCGCGGGAAACACCGGGGAGCTGTTTTTT. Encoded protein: CAAGNTGELFF.

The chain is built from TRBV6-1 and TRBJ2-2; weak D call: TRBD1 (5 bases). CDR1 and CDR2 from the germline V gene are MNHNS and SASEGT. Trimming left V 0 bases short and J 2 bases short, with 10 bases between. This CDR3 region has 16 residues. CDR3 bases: TGTGCCAGCAGTGAAGCCATGGGGCCTAACACCGGGGAGCTGTTTTTT. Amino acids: CASSEAMGPNTGELFF.

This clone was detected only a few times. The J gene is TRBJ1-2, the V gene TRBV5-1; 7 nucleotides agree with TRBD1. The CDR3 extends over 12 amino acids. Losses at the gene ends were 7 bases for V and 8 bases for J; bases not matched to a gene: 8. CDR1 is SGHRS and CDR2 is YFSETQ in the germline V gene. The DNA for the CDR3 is TGCGCCAGCTCACTCCGGGACAGAGGCTACACCTTC. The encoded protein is CASSLRDRGYTF.

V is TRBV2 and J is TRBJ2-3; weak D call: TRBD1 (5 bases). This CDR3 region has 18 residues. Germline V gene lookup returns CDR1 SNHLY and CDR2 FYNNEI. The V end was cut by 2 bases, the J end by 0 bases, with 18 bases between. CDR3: CASSESYQGMGSTDTQYF. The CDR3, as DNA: TGTGCCAGCAGTGAAAGTTATCAGGGTATGGGGAGCACAGATACGCAGTATTTT.

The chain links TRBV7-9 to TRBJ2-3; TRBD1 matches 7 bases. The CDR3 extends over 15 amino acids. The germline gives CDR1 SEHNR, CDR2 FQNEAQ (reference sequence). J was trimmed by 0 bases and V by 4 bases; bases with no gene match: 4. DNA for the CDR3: TGTGCCAGCAGCTCGACAGGGACAAGCACAGATACGCAGTATTTT. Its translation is CASSSTGTSTDTQYF.

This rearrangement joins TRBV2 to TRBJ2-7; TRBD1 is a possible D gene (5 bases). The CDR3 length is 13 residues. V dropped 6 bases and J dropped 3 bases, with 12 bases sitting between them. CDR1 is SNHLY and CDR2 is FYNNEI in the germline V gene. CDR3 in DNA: TGTGCCAGCAGGGCCGACAGCTACTACGAGCAGTACGTC. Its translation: CASRADSYYEQYV.

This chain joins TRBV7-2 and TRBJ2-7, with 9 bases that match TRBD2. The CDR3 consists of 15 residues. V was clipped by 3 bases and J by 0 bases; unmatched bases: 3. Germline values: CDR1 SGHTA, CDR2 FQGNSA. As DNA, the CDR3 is TGTGCCAGCAGCTTTGGGCGGGGGGGCTCCTACGAGCAGTACTTC. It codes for CASSFGRGGSYEQYF.

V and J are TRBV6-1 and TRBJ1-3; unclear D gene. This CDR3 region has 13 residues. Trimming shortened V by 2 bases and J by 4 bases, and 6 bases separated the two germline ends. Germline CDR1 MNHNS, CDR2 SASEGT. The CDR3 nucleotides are TGTGCCAGCAGTGAACAAGGGGGAAACACCATATATTTT. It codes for CASSEQGGNTIYF.

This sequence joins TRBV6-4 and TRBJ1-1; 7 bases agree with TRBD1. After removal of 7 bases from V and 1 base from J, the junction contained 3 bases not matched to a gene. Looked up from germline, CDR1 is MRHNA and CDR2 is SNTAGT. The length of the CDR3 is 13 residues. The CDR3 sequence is CASKRTGNTEAFF. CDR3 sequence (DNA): TGTGCCAGCAAGAGGACAGGGAACACTGAAGCTTTCTTT.

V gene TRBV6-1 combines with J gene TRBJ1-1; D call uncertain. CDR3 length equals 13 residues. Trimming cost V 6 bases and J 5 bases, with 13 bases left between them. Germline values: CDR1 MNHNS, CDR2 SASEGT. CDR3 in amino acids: CASSRTARTEAFF. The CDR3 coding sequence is TGTGCCAGCAGCCGAACGGCACGGACTGAAGCTTTCTTT.

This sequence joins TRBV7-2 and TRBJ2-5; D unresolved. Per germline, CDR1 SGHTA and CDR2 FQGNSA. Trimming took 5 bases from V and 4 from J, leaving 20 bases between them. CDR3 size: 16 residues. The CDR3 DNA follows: TGTGCCAGCAGCCCGATTCATTCGGGCGTTGGAGAGACCCAGTACTTC. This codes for CASSPIHSGVGETQYF.

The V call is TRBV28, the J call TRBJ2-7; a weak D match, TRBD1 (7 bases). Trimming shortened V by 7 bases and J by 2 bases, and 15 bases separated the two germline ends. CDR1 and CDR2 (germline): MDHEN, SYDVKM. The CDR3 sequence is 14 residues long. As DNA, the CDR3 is TGTGCCAGCACCTGGAGGGGGCGTACCTACGAGCAGTACTTC. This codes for CASTWRGRTYEQYF.

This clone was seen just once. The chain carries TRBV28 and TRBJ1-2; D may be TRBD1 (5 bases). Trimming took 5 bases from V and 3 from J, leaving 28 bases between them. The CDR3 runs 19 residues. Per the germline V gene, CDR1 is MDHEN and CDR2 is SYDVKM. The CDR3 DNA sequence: TGTGCCAGCAGTCCGCCAACGGGGCCAACCCCCGTCGGTGACTATGGCTACACCTTC. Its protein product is CASSPPTGPTPVGDYGYTF.

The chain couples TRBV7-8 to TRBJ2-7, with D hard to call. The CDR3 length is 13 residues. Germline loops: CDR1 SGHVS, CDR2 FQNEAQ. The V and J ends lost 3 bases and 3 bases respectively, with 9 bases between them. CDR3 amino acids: CASSFSSDYEQYF. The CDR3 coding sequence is TGTGCCAGCAGCTTCAGCTCTGACTACGAGCAGTACTTC.

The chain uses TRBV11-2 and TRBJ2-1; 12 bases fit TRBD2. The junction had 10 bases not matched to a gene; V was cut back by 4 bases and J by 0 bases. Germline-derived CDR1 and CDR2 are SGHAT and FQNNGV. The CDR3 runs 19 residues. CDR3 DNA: TGTGCCAGCAGCTCAGAAAGGGGACTAGCGGGTTTCTCCTACAATGAGCAGTTCTTC. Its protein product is CASSSERGLAGFSYNEQFF.

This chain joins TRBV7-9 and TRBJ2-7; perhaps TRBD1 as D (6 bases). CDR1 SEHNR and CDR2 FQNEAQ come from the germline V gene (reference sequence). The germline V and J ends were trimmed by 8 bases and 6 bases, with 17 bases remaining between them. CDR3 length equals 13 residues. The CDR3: CASSLREQGEQYV. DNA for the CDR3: TGTGCCAGCTCGCTGCGCGAACAGGGCGAGCAGTACGTC.

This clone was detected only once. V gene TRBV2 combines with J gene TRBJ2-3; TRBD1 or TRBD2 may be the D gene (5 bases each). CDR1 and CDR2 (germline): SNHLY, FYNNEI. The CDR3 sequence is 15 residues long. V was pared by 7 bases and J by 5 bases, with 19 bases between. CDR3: CASKKWGSGIDTQYF. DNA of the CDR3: TGTGCCAGCAAGAAATGGGGGAGTGGTATAGATACGCAGTATTTT.

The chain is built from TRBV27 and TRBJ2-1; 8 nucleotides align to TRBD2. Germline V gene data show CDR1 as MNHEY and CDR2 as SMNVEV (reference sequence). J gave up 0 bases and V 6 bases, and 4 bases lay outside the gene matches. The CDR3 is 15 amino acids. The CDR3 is CASRTSASSYNEQFF. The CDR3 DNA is TGTGCCAGCAGGACTAGCGCAAGCTCCTACAATGAGCAGTTCTTC.

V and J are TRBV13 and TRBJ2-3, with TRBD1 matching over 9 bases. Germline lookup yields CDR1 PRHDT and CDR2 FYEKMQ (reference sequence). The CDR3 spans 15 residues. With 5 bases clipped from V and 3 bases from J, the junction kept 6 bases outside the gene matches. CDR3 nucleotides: TGTGCCAGCAGCCGAACAGGGGGCAGAACAGATACGCAGTATTTT. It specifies CASSRTGGRTDTQYF.

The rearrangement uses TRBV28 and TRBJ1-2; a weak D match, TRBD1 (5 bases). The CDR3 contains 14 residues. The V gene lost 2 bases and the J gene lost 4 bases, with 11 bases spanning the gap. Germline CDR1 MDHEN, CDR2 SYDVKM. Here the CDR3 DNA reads TGTGCCAGCAGTTTAGGAGGGGATGCCTATGGCTACACCTTC. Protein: CASSLGGDAYGYTF.

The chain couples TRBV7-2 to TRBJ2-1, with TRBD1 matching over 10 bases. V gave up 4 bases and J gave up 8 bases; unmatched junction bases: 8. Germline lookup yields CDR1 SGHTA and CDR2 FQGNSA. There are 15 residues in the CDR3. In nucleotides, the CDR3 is TGTGCCAGCAGCTCCGGGACAGGGGTCATCGATGAGCAGTTCTTC. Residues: CASSSGTGVIDEQFF.

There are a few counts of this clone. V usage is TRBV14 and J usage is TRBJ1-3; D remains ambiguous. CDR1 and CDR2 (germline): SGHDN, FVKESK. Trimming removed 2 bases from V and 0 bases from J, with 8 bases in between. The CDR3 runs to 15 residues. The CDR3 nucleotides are TGTGCCAGCAGCCAAACAAGCTTCTCTGGAAACACCATATATTTT. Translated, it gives CASSQTSFSGNTIYF.

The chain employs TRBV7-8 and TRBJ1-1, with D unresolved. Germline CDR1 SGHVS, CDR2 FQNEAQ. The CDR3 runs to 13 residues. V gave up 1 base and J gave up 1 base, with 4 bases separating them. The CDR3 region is CASSLVTNTEAFF. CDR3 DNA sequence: TGTGCCAGCAGCTTAGTGACGAACACTGAAGCTTTCTTT. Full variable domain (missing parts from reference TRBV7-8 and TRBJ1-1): GAGVSQSPRYKVAKRGQDVALRCDPISGHVSLFWYQQALGQGPEFLTYFQNEAQLDKSGLPSDRFFAERPEGSVSTLKIQRTQQEDSAVYLCASSLVTNTEAFFGQGTRLTVV.

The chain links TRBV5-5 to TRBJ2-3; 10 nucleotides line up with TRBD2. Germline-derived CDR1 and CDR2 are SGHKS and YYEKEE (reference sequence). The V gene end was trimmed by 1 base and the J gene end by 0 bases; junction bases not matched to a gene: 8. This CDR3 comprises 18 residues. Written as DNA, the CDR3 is TGTGCCAGCAGCTTGTTCGCTAGCGGGGGACACAGCACAGATACGCAGTATTTT. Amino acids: CASSLFASGGHSTDTQYF.

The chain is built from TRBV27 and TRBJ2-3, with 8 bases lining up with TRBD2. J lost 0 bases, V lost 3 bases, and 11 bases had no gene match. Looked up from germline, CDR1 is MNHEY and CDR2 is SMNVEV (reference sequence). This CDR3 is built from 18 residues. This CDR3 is CASSFWGVGGASTDTQYF. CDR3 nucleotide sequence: TGTGCCAGCAGTTTCTGGGGTGTCGGGGGGGCTAGCACAGATACGCAGTATTTT.

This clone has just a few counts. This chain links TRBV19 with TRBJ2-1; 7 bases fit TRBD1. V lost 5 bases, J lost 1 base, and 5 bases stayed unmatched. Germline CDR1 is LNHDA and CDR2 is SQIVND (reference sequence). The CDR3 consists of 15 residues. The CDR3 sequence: CASSYDRASYNEQFF. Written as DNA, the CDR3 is TGTGCCAGTAGTTATGACAGGGCATCCTACAATGAGCAGTTCTTC.

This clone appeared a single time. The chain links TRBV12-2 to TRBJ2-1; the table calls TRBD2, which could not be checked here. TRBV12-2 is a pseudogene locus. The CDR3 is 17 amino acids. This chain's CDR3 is CASRTLAGFSSYNEQFF. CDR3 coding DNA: TGTGCAAGCCGCACTCTAGCGGGCTTTAGCTCCTACAATGAGCAGTTCTTC.

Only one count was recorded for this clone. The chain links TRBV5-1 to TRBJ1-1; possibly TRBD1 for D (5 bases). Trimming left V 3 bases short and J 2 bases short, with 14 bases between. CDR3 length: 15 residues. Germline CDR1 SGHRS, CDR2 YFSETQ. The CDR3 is CASSSDSSVNTEAFF. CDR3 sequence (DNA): TGCGCCAGCAGCTCAGACAGCTCGGTAAACACTGAAGCTTTCTTT. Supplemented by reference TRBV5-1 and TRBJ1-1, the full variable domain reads KAGVTQTPRYLIKTRGQQVTLSCSPISGHRSVSWYQQTPGQGLQFLFEYFSETQRNKGNFPGRFSGRQFSNSRSEMNVSTLELGDSALYLCASSSDSSVNTEAFFGQGTRLTVV.

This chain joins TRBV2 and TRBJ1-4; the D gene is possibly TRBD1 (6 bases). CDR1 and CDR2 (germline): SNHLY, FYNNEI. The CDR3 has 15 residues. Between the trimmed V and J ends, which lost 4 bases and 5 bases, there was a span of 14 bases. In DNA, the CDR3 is TGTGCCAGCAGTGTAAGGGGAGGGGGAAATGAAAAACTGTTTTTT. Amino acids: CASSVRGGGNEKLFF.

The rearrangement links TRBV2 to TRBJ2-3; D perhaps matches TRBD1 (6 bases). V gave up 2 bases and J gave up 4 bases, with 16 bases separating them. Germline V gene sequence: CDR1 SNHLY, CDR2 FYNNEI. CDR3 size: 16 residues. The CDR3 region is CASSELTGRSADTQYF. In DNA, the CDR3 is TGTGCCAGCAGTGAACTGACAGGACGCTCGGCAGATACGCAGTATTTT.

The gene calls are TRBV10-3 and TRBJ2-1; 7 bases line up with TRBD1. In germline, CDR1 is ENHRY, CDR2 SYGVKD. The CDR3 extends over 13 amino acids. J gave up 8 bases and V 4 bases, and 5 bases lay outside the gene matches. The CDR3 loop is CAISADTGDEQFF. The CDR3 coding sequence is TGTGCCATCAGTGCCGATACAGGGGATGAGCAGTTCTTC.